One and the same sample provided the 27 T cell receptor beta chains below, sequenced in a study of cytomegalovirus exposure and HLA in healthy donors. The study ran its PCR with 60 Vbeta and 13 Jbeta primers. The repertoire was sequenced with immunoSEQ multiplex PCR; TCRdb's copy has only in-frame clones and lacks some. The ten most abundant clones cover about 2.5% of a sample with 100,000 to 150,000 clones. The specimen was PBMCs. The origin of the receptors is a man in his thirties or forties in good health and CMV-seronegative.

The J gene is TRBJ2-7, the V gene TRBV14, with D tentatively TRBD2 (6 bases). This CDR3 is 13 amino acids long. Trimming shortened V by 4 bases and J by 4 bases, and 11 bases separated the two germline ends. Germline V CDR1 and CDR2: SGHDN, FVKESK. The CDR3 reads CASSPLGRYEQYF. CDR3 nucleotides: TGTGCCAGCAGCCCTCTAGGGAGGTACGAGCAGTACTTC.

The chain links TRBV2 to TRBJ1-2; tentative D call: TRBD1 (5 bases). The V end was cut by 7 bases, the J end by 8 bases, with 11 bases between. The CDR3 contains 11 residues. CDR1 SNHLY and CDR2 FYNNEI come from the germline V gene. CDR3 sequence: CASKLNRGYTF. The CDR3 DNA reads TGTGCCAGCAAGTTAAACAGGGGCTACACCTTC.

The rearrangement uses TRBV6-5 and TRBJ1-4; 10 bases align to TRBD1. The CDR3 runs 15 residues. J was trimmed by 6 bases and V by 4 bases; bases with no gene match: 5. The germline V gene has CDR1 MNHEY and CDR2 SVGAGI. CDR3: CASSFSTGGYEKLFF. DNA for the CDR3: TGTGCCAGCAGTTTTTCGACAGGGGGCTATGAAAAACTGTTTTTT.

The chain combines TRBV9 with TRBJ2-1; D might be TRBD2 (6 bases). Germline CDR1 is SGDLS and CDR2 is YYNGEE. This CDR3 is 14 amino acids long. V was clipped by 2 bases and J by 8 bases, with 14 bases between them. CDR3 DNA sequence: TGTGCCAGCAGCGTGGTCAGCGGGCCAGATGAGCAGTTCTTC. This sequence encodes CASSVVSGPDEQFF.

The rearrangement joins TRBV4-3 to TRBJ2-3, with 7 bases matching TRBD2. This CDR3 region has 13 residues. With 5 bases clipped from V and 6 bases from J, the junction kept 5 bases outside the gene matches. Germline assignment: CDR1 LGHNA and CDR2 YSLEER. The CDR3 reads CASSGERDDTQYF. The CDR3 DNA follows: TGCGCCAGCAGCGGTGAGCGGGACGATACGCAGTATTTT.

This chain links TRBV6-5 with TRBJ2-1; 8 nucleotides agree with TRBD2. The junction had 9 bases not matched to a gene; V was cut back by 3 bases and J by 5 bases. This CDR3 has 16 amino acids. The germline CDR1 and CDR2 sequences are MNHEY and SVGAGI. The CDR3 coding sequence is TGTGCCAGCAGTTATTCATTAGCGGGAAGGCACAATGAGCAGTTCTTC. Protein product: CASSYSLAGRHNEQFF.

This chain connects TRBV25-1 to TRBJ2-7; TRBD1 matches 8 bases. CDR1 and CDR2 (germline): MGHDK, SYGVNS. This CDR3 is built from 13 residues. Trimming cost V 6 bases and J 4 bases; bases outside gene matches: 5. CDR3 coding DNA: TGTGCCAGCAGGGGGCGGGACAGGTACGAGCAGTACTTC. It translates to CASRGRDRYEQYF.

V and J are TRBV7-2 and TRBJ1-3; 7 bases are shared with TRBD1. The CDR3 is made up of 16 amino acids. CDR1 and CDR2 (germline): SGHTA, FQGNSA. Losses at the gene ends were 5 bases for V and 0 bases for J; bases not matched to a gene: 7. The CDR3 coding sequence is TGTGCCAGCAGCCCCGCCTGGGACAGCTCTGGAAACACCATATATTTT. It translates to CASSPAWDSSGNTIYF.

The chain uses TRBV5-4 and TRBJ2-5; D might be TRBD2 (6 bases). Germline CDR1 reads SGHNT; CDR2 reads YYREEE (reference sequence). The CDR3 has 13 residues. The V gene lost 2 bases and the J gene lost 5 bases, with 10 bases spanning the gap. The CDR3 coding sequence is TGTGCCAGCAGCTTTGACCGGGGGGAGACCCAGTACTTC. This translates into CASSFDRGETQYF.

V is TRBV28 and J is TRBJ1-5, with TRBD1 matching 7 bases. CDR3 length: 16 amino acids. From germline, CDR1 is MDHEN and CDR2 SYDVKM. V dropped 6 bases and J dropped 6; count of bases not matched to a gene: 14. CDR3 in amino acids: CASSPVASGGAQPQHF. CDR3 coding DNA: TGTGCCAGCAGCCCCGTTGCTTCAGGGGGTGCTCAGCCCCAGCATTTT.

J is TRBJ2-1 and V is TRBV7-2, with 9 bases identical to TRBD2. The CDR3 has 15 residues. CDR1 and CDR2 (germline): SGHTA, FQGNSA. Trimming at V came to 5 bases and at J to 3 bases, leaving 5 bases not matched to a gene. The chain's CDR3 is CASSPRTSDYNEQFF. For the CDR3, the DNA is TGTGCCAGCAGCCCCCGGACTAGCGACTACAATGAGCAGTTCTTC.

The chain carries TRBV6-1 and TRBJ1-1; D not resolved. Trimming took 2 bases from V and 1 from J, leaving 5 bases between them. The CDR3 extends over 13 amino acids. Per germline, CDR1 MNHNS and CDR2 SASEGT. The CDR3 region has the DNA TGTGCCAGCAGTGAACGGGAGAACACTGAAGCTTTCTTT. Translated: CASSERENTEAFF.

With regard to this clone: At the DNA level, this CDR3 is encoded by other sequences in the same sample as well. This chain uses TRBV4-1 with TRBJ2-1; D gene uncertain. CDR1 is MGHRA and CDR2 is YSYEKL in the germline V gene. The CDR3 extends over 16 amino acids. V was shortened by 1 base and J by 1 base, with 11 bases between the two germline ends. CDR3 loop: CASSQVNLVSYNEQFF. The CDR3 DNA sequence: TGCGCCAGCAGCCAAGTAAATTTAGTTTCCTACAATGAGCAGTTCTTC.

The V and J genes are TRBV5-6 and TRBJ2-2; 8 bases align to TRBD1. The CDR3 is made up of 17 amino acids. CDR1 SGHDT and CDR2 YYEEEE come from the germline V gene. V shed 4 bases, J shed 1 base, and the junction held 9 bases outside the gene matches. The CDR3 loop is CASSNSPGQENTGELFF. DNA of the CDR3: TGTGCCAGCAGCAACAGCCCGGGACAGGAGAACACCGGGGAGCTGTTTTTT.

This chain links TRBV5-4 with TRBJ1-6; TRBD1 agrees at 10 bases. The CDR3 consists of 16 residues. Germline CDR1 reads SGHNT; CDR2 reads YYREEE (reference sequence). Trimming took 3 bases from V and 11 from J; bases not matched to a gene: 11. The CDR3 reads CASSSSGQGSAAPLHF. The CDR3 DNA follows: TGTGCCAGCAGCTCCTCGGGACAGGGGTCAGCGGCACCCCTCCACTTT.

V gene TRBV7-2 combines with J gene TRBJ2-7; D might be TRBD2 (5 bases). Trimming stripped 3 bases from V and 0 bases from J, with 12 bases between. The CDR3 has 15 residues. CDR1 is SGHTA and CDR2 is FQGNSA in the germline V gene. CDR3 nucleotide sequence: TGTGCCAGCAGCTTGTTTCTGGGAGTCTCCTACGAGCAGTACTTC. This gives the protein CASSLFLGVSYEQYF.

The chain recombines TRBV29-1 with TRBJ2-5, with D perhaps TRBD2 (7 bases). The J call may be wrong; the DNA end is better matched by TRBJ2-7. CDR3 length equals 12 residues. Germline lookup yields CDR1 SQVTM and CDR2 ANQGSEA. The CDR3 loop reads CSARGASYEQYF. The DNA for the CDR3 is TGCAGCGCCCGGGGGGCATCCTACGAGCAGTACTTC.

The J gene is TRBJ2-2, the V gene TRBV25-1; TRBD2 is a possible D gene (5 bases). V was cut by 6 bases and J by 0 bases, with 14 bases left in between. CDR1 is MGHDK and CDR2 is SYGVNS in the germline V gene. This CDR3 contains 16 residues. The DNA of the CDR3 is TGTGCCAGCAGCCACGGACGGGAAGCGAACACCGGGGAGCTGTTTTTT. It translates to CASSHGREANTGELFF.

The chain has TRBV7-6 and TRBJ2-1, with 8 nucleotides matching TRBD2. The CDR3 is 14 amino acids. Germline CDR1 reads SGHVS; CDR2 reads FNYEAQ. V shed 5 bases, J shed 6 bases, and the junction held 6 bases outside the gene matches. CDR3 sequence (DNA): TGTGCCAGCAGCGACACTAGCGGAATCAATGAGCAGTTCTTC. Amino acid sequence: CASSDTSGINEQFF.

This chain uses TRBV4-1 with TRBJ1-2; D is unresolved. This CDR3 region has 16 residues. V lost 4 bases and J 4 bases, leaving 19 bases between the germline ends. CDR1 is MGHRA and CDR2 is YSYEKL in the germline V gene. This CDR3 reads CASSPAGDGTLYGYTF. The CDR3 coding sequence is TGCGCCAGCAGCCCAGCCGGAGACGGCACCCTCTATGGCTACACCTTC.

The chain uses TRBV7-8 and TRBJ2-2; 11 bases align to TRBD2. With 5 bases clipped from V and 6 bases from J, the junction kept 5 bases outside the gene matches. Germline V CDR1 and CDR2: SGHVS, FQNEAQ. The CDR3 covers 15 residues. CDR3 loop: CASSLLAGEAGELFF. Written as DNA, the CDR3 is TGTGCCAGCAGCCTACTAGCGGGAGAGGCCGGGGAGCTGTTTTTT.

The CDR3 DNA reads TGTGCCAGCAGCCAAGATCTAGCGGACTATGGCTACACCTTC. This codes for CASSQDLADYGYTF. This chain uses TRBV14 with TRBJ1-2; D remains unclear. Trimming pared 0 bases from V and 3 bases from J, leaving 8 bases between. This CDR3 has 14 residues. CDR1 and CDR2 (germline): SGHDN, FVKESK.

This rearrangement joins TRBV2 to TRBJ2-3; no firm D call. V was clipped by 5 bases and J by 4 bases, with 4 bases between them. Looked up from germline, CDR1 is SNHLY and CDR2 is FYNNEI. This CDR3 is 11 amino acids long. The CDR3 spells CASSQADTQYF. In DNA form, the CDR3 reads TGTGCCAGCAGTCAGGCAGATACGCAGTATTTT. Filled out from reference TRBV2 and TRBJ2-3, the complete variable domain reads EPEVTQTPSHQVTQMGQEVILRCVPISNHLYFYWYRQILGQKVEFLVSFYNNEISEKSEIFDDQFSVERPDGSNFTLKIRSTKLEDSAMYFCASSQADTQYFGPGTRLTVL.

The V and J genes are TRBV6-6 and TRBJ2-1; maybe TRBD2 (6 bases). Trimming took off 7 bases at V and 7 bases at J, with 14 bases between the two ends. CDR1 is MNHNY and CDR2 is SVGAGI in the germline V gene (reference sequence). The CDR3 is 13 amino acids. In nucleotides, the CDR3 is TGTGCCAGCACCCCGGGAGACTGGAATGAGCAGTTCTTC. Residues: CASTPGDWNEQFF.

The chain is built from TRBV5-4 and TRBJ2-3, with D unclear. V dropped 4 bases and J dropped 0 bases, with 12 bases sitting between them. Germline V gene lookup returns CDR1 SGHNT and CDR2 YYREEE (reference sequence). The CDR3 is 15 amino acids. DNA for the CDR3: TGTGCCAGCAGCCCTGACTTGGATAGCACAGATACGCAGTATTTT. Protein sequence: CASSPDLDSTDTQYF.

The rearrangement joins TRBV6-1 to TRBJ2-1, with TRBD1 identical over 10 bases. This CDR3 has 15 amino acids. CDR1 and CDR2 from the germline V gene are MNHNS and SASEGT. The V gene end was trimmed by 7 bases and the J gene end by 6 bases; junction bases not matched to a gene: 9. The CDR3 loop reads CASIPWGTGANEQFF. The DNA of the CDR3 is TGTGCCAGCATTCCCTGGGGGACAGGGGCCAATGAGCAGTTCTTC.

The chain is built from TRBV19 and TRBJ1-2, with D perhaps matching TRBD1 (5 bases). The germline gives CDR1 LNHDA, CDR2 SQIVND (reference sequence). The CDR3 runs to 18 residues. The ends were cut back, 3 bases at V and 0 bases at J, with 20 bases in the middle. CDR3 protein: CASSILPRGGAANYGYTF. The CDR3 bases are TGTGCCAGTAGTATTCTGCCGCGCGGAGGGGCTGCTAACTATGGCTACACCTTC.